This TCR beta chain was identified in a study of cytomegalovirus exposure and HLA in healthy donors. Study-wide context: Researchers previously reported finding 100 million or so unique TCR beta sequences from roughly 170 million T cells. Study observations and caveats: Usually a TCR sequence was rare, but some public TCRs were found in many donors. The study put 150 to 200 TCR beta chains on its list as cytomegalovirus-associated. CMV serostatus alone was available as immune exposure information.

In germline, CDR1 is SGHNT, CDR2 YYREEE (reference sequence). This CDR3 has 17 amino acids. The trim removed 4 bases at V and 0 bases at J, leaving 12 bases unmatched. Vbeta (60) and Jbeta (13) primers were used in the PCR. The table came from immunoSEQ multiplex PCR; TCRdb's copy has only in-frame clones and leaves some out. The sample gives some 120,000 clones, over 70% of which show up once; roughly 10% is in the top ten. Concerning this clone itself: The antigen remains unidentified.

The chain joins TRBV5-4 to TRBJ2-7, with 8 positions matching TRBD2. This TCR came from a woman in her forties or fifties in good health and CMV-seropositive. The sample taken for sequencing was PBMCs. The CDR3 region is CASSGSTSGRSSYEQYF. CDR3 DNA sequence: TGTGCCAGCAGCGGCTCGACGAGCGGGAGAAGCTCCTACGAGCAGTACTTC.